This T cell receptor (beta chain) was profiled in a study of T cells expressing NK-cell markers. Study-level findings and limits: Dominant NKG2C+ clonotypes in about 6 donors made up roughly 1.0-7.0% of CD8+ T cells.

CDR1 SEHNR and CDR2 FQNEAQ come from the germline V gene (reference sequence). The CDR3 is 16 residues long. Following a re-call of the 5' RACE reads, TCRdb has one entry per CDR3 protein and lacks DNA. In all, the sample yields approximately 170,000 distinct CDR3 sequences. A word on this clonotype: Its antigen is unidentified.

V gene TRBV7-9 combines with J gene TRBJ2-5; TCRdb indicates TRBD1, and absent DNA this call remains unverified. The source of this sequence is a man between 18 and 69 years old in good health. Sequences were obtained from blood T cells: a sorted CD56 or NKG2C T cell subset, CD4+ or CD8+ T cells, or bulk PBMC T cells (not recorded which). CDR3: CASSFRTGGAMETQYF.